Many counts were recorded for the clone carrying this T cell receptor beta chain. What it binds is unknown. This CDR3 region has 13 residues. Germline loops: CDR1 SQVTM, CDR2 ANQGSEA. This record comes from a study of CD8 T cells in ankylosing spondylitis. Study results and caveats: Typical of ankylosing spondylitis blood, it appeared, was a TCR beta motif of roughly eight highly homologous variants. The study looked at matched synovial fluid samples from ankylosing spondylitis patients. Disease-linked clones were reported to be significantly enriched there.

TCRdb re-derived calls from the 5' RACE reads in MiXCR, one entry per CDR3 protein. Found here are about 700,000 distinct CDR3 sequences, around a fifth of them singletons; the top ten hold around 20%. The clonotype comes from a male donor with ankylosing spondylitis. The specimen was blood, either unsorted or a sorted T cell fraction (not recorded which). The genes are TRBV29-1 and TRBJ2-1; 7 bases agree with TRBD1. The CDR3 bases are TGCACCGCCGGACAGGACAACTACAATGAGCAGTTCTTC. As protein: CTAGQDNYNEQFF.